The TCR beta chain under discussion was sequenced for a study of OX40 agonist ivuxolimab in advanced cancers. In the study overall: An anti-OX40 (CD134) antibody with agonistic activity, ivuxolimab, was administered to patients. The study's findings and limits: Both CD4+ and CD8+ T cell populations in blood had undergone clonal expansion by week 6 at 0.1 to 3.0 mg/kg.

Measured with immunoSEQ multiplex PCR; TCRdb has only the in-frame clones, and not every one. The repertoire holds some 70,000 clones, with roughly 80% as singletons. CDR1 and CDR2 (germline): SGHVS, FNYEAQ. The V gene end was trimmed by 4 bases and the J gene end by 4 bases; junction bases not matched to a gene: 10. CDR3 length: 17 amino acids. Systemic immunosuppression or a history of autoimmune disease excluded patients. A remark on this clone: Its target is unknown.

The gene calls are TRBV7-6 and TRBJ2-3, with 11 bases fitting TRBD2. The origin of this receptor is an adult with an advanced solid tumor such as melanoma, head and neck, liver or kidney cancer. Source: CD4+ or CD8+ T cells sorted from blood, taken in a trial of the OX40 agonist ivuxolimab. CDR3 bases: TGTGCCAGCAGCTCGCGGGTAGCGGGGGGGCCTGCAGATACGCAGTATTTT. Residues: CASSSRVAGGPADTQYF.